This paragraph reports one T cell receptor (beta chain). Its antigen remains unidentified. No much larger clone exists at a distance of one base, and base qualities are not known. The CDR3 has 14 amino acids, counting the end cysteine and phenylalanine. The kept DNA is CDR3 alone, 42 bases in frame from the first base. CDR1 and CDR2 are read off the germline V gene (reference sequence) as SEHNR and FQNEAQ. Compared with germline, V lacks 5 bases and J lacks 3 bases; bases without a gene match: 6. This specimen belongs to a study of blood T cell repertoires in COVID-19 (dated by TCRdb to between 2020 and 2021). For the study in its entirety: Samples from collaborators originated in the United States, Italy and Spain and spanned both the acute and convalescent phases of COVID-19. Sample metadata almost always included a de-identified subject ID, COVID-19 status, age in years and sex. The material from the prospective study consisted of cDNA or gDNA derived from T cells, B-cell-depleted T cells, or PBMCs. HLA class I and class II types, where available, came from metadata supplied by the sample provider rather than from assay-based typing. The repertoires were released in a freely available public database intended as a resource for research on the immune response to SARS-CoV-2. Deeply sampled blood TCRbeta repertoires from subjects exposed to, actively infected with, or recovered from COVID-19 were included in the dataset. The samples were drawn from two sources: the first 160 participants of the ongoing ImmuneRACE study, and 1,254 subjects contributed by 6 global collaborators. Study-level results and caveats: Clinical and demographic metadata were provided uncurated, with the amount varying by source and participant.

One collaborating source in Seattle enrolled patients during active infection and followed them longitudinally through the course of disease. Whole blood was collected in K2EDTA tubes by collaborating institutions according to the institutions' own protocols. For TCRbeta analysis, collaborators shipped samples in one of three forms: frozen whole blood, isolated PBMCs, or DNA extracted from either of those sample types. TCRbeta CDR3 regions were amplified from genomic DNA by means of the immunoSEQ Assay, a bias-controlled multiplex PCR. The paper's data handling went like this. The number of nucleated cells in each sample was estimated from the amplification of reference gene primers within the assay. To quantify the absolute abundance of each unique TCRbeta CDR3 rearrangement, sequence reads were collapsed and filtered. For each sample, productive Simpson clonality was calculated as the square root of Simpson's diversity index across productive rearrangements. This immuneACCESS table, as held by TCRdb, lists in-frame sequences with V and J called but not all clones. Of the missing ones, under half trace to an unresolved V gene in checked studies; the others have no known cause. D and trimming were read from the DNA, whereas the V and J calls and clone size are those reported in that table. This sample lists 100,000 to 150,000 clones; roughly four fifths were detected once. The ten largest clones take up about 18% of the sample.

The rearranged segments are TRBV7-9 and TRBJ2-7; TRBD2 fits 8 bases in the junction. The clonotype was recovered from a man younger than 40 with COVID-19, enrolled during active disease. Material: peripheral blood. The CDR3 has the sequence CASSHSGILYEQYF. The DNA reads TGTGCCAGCAGCCATAGCGGGATCCTCTACGAGCAGTACTTC.